One TCR beta chain is described in this entry. Its antigen remains unidentified. No base-level quality is on record; no much larger clone is a single base apart. Healthy HIV-negative adults with no recently reported acute infections or vaccinations were included as donors. All donors were Caucasian adults living in Nashville, Tennessee, USA. CD4+ T cells were enriched by magnetic negative selection, after which naive cells were positively selected on CD45RA and the negative fraction was taken as the memory subset. Blood was collected by leukapheresis, and PBMCs were isolated by Ficoll-Histopaque density gradient centrifugation and then cryopreserved in liquid nitrogen vapor phase. Purity and quantity of every magnetically sorted T cell population were checked by analytical flow cytometry. Genomic DNA was isolated from every sorted fraction and measured by UV absorbance on a Nanodrop 2000c. Using the deep immunoSEQ assay, TCR CDR3 regions were amplified from genomic DNA by multiplex PCR. For each cell subset, the extracted genomic DNA was distributed evenly across all wells of several immunoSEQ 96-well plates, and each plate served as one replicate. Each replicate PCR for sorted subsets received about 180 ng genomic DNA, equal to roughly 29,000 T cell genomes. Purified libraries were measured with a Qubit 3.0 fluorometer, size-checked on a Bioanalyzer 2100, and measured again with the KAPA Library Quantification kit. A separate single-read 150-cycle Illumina NextSeq 550 flow cell was used to sequence each immunoSEQ 96-well plate. The study's processing was this. Because only junctional sequences without quality scores were contained in the immunoSEQ output, filtering matching that applied to full-length reads could not be performed. Sequences were annotated with PyIR, a Python wrapper for IgBLAST v1.9, and V/J genes and CDR3 were assigned using IMGT germline references. Reads with weak V/J assignments (E-value above 1e-6), missing CDR3, stop codons, out-of-frame junctions, or ambiguous translated residues were removed. V3J clonotypes were defined by identical inferred V gene, J gene, and CDR3 amino acid sequence. To compute the percentage overlap between repertoires, the number of shared unique clonotypes was divided by the size of the smaller repertoire. Three approaches were used to assess repertoire richness: RTK rarefaction, the Chao1 estimator, and Recon v2.1 estimates of unobserved clonotypes. Generation probabilities were computed with OLGA for all TCRbeta clonotypes obtained by the gDNA method from several donors. TCRdb took over this immuneACCESS table, retaining in-frame rearrangements with V and J assigned. Such tables are incomplete; in checked studies, under half of the missing clones stem from an unresolved V gene, and the remainder is unexplained. V and J calls and clone size come straight from that table; D and trimming were deduced from the DNA. In all, the sample holds about 2,500,000 clones, and 90% to 95% of those were seen once. Roughly 0.15% of the sample is in the top ten clones.

The CDR3 runs 13 amino acids, cysteine and phenylalanine included. Of all the DNA, just the CDR3 is kept, 39 bases in frame from base 1. Trimming costs V 1 base and J 5 bases, and their ends lie 9 bases apart. Via the germline V gene, CDR1 is SGHTA and CDR2 FQGNSA. The sample originates from a study of shared clonotypes between healthy human individuals (dated by TCRdb to 2020 to 2021). A note on the overall study: The cohort included a few men and a couple of women between 18 and 49 years of age. For each donor, CD4 naive and CD4 memory were each given three plates, CD8 naive was given two plates, and CD8 memory was given one plate. To estimate repertoire size and how much clonotypes are shared between individuals, the study performed deep sequencing of blood TCR repertoires from five healthy adults. To increase sequencing depth and limit assay-specific biases, different laboratories used diverse techniques to prepare libraries and sequence TCR repertoires. Between about 0.8 and 8.9 billion PBMCs per donor were obtained by leukapheresis. Summary of the overall study and its limitations: Rarefaction of sorted-subset datasets indicated incomplete sequencing despite the large sequencing depth. Naive subsets generally had larger estimated clonotype richness than memory subsets. Sampling was restricted to blood, and TCR repertoires in tissues likely differ from the TCR repertoires found in blood. When four donors were compared, the shared fraction of clonotypes was 5% to 6.5% for naive CD4, 3.5% to 4% for naive CD8, 2% to 2.5% for memory CD4, and around 0.37% for memory CD8. Because the study included a small number of donors, the genetic and exposure-history diversity represented was limited. Based on pairwise subsampling, the degree of clonotype sharing among donors was expected to be affected by sequencing depth. Clonotypes shared by all four sorted-subset donors showed higher generation probabilities than non-shared clonotypes.

The sequence was collected from a man younger than 35 in good health. Sequencing used naive CD4+ T cells sorted from blood. In light of the paper, this sample's cell subset or site label describes: CD45RA+ positively selected. The chain was built from TRBV7-2 and TRBJ2-7, with the D gene not clear enough to name. The CDR3 protein: CASSLVIGNEQYF. The sequence in DNA is TGTGCCAGCAGCTTAGTTATCGGTAACGAGCAGTACTTC.